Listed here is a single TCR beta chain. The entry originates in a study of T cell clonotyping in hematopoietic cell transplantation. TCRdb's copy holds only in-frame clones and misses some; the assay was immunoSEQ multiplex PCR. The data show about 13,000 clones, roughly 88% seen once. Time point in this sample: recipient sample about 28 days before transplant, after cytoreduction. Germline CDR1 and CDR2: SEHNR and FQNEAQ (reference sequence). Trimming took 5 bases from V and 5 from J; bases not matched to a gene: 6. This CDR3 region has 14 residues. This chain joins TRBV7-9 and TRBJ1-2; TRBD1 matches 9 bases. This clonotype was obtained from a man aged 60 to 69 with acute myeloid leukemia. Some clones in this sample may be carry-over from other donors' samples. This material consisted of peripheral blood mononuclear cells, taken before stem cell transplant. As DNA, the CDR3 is TGTGCCAGCAGCCTGGGACAGGGAATTTATGGCTACACCTTC. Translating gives CASSLGQGIYGYTF.